This is a list of T cell receptor beta chains from one sample in a study of shared T cell receptors in the human thymus. TCRdb's copy holds only in-frame clones and misses some; the assay was immunoSEQ multiplex PCR. The table includes about 660,000 clones, around 87% detected once. These same data were also listed under a study on human thymus T cells.

Sequencing input: thymocytes. These TCRs come from a boy under three years old with a congenital heart defect. CDR3s include the opening cysteine and the closing phenylalanine or tryptophan. D genes are given only for firm matches. Not all rows give a size; the values are once, few, many and, for expanded clones, a class.

clone_size d_call j_call v_call cdr3_aa cdr3_nt
NA TRBD2 TRBJ2-3 TRBV5-1 CASSSSPAGVTDTQYF TGCGCCAGCAGCTCGTCACCAGCGGGGGTCACAGATACGCAGTATTTT
NA NA TRBJ2-5 TRBV5-8 CASSLVEGGETQYF TGTGCCAGCAGCTTGGTGGAGGGAGGAGAGACCCAGTACTTC
once NA TRBJ1-1 TRBV4-3 CASRSRGKGTEAFF TGCGCCAGCAGAAGTAGGGGAAAAGGTACTGAAGCTTTCTTT
few NA TRBJ1-5 TRBV27 CASSHGQGCQPQHF TGTGCCAGCAGTCATGGGCAGGGCTGCCAGCCCCAGCATTTT
NA NA TRBJ2-2 TRBV15 CATSRETSGHRTGELFF TGTGCCACCAGCAGAGAAACCTCGGGACACCGTACCGGGGAGCTGTTTTTT
few TRBD2 TRBJ2-1 TRBV4-3 CASSQDLVLAGVRYNEQFF TGCGCCAGCAGCCAAGATCTCGTCCTAGCGGGAGTCAGGTACAATGAGCAGTTCTTC
NA NA TRBJ2-1 TRBV9 CASSVGVGSYNEQFF TGTGCCAGCAGCGTAGGGGTGGGGAGCTACAATGAGCAGTTCTTC
NA NA TRBJ1-5 TRBV28 CASSLVFPEAPQHF TGTGCCAGCAGTTTGGTCTTCCCTGAGGCGCCCCAGCATTTT
once TRBD1 TRBJ1-2 TRBV5-1 CASSWNRDSSYGYTF TGCGCCAGCAGCTGGAACCGGGACAGTTCCTATGGCTACACCTTC
NA TRBD1 TRBJ1-6 TRBV13 CASSYNRGSSYNSPLHF TGTGCCAGCAGCTATAACAGGGGGAGCTCCTATAATTCACCCCTCCACTTT
NA NA TRBJ2-1 TRBV4-3 CASSHPTNAISSYNEQFF TGCGCCAGCAGCCATCCTACTAACGCTATTAGCTCCTACAATGAGCAGTTCTTC
once TRBD1 TRBJ1-2 TRBV9 CASSSPGTGDTNYGYTF TGTGCCAGCAGCTCTCCCGGGACAGGGGATACTAACTATGGCTACACCTTC
once TRBD1 TRBJ2-7 TRBV11-2 CASSPTGQTYEQYF TGTGCCAGCAGCCCGACAGGGCAAACCTACGAGCAGTACTTC
NA NA TRBJ2-5 TRBV14 CASSPLTPFGTGWQTQYF TGTGCCAGCAGCCCGTTAACCCCTTTTGGAACAGGCTGGCAGACCCAGTACTTC
NA NA TRBJ2-5 TRBV11-2 CASTSSNQETQYF TGTGCCAGCACCTCGAGTAACCAAGAGACCCAGTACTTC
NA NA TRBJ2-1 TRBV4-3 CASSQAPQDYNEQFF TGCGCCAGCAGCCAAGCTCCACAGGACTACAATGAGCAGTTCTTC
NA TRBD1 TRBJ1-5 TRBV15 CATSRDPVRGHPPIVGKQPQHF TGTGCCACCAGCAGAGACCCGGTGAGGGGGCACCCGCCCATTGTAGGGAAGCAGCCCCAGCATTTT
NA NA TRBJ1-3 TRBV10-2 CASSDHAGTGNTIYF TGCGCCAGCAGTGATCACGCAGGGACTGGAAACACCATATATTTT
NA NA TRBJ2-1 TRBV6-1 CASKGRGEQFF TGTGCCAGCAAAGGCAGGGGTGAGCAGTTCTTC
NA TRBD1 TRBJ1-2 TRBV5-1 CASSRGTGTEYGYTF TGCGCCAGCAGCCGAGGGACCGGGACAGAGTATGGCTACACCTTC
NA NA TRBJ2-7 TRBV5-5 CASSCPRQASYEQYF TGTGCCAGCAGCTGCCCTAGACAGGCTTCCTACGAGCAGTACTTC
NA TRBD1 TRBJ1-6 TRBV25-1 CASSPRTGIRSPLHF TGTGCCAGCAGTCCTCGGACAGGGATTCGTTCACCCCTCCACTTT
few NA TRBJ1-2 TRBV7-8 CASSPLQNFNYGYTF TGTGCCAGCAGCCCCTTACAGAACTTTAACTATGGCTACACCTTC
NA TRBD1 TRBJ1-2 TRBV14 CASSQEVGTVDPSYGYTF TGTGCCAGCAGCCAAGAAGTCGGGACAGTCGACCCCTCCTATGGCTACACCTTC
NA TRBD2 TRBJ2-1 TRBV7-2 CASSPCFDSGRAGYNEQFF TGTGCCAGCAGCCCCTGCTTCGATAGCGGGAGGGCCGGATACAATGAGCAGTTCTTC
NA TRBD1 TRBJ1-1 TRBV28 CASSPDREAFF TGTGCCAGCAGCCCGGACAGGGAAGCTTTCTTT
NA TRBD1 TRBJ1-5 TRBV7-2 CASSLPGGQPQHF TGTGCCAGCAGCTTACCAGGGGGTCAGCCCCAGCATTTT
NA TRBD2 TRBJ2-7 TRBV7-9 CASSLARGGGEQYF TGTGCCAGCAGCTTAGCGCGCGGGGGAGGCGAGCAGTACTTC
NA TRBD1 TRBJ1-1 TRBV30 CAWRGDRGPNTEAFF TGTGCCTGGAGGGGGGACAGGGGGCCCAACACTGAAGCTTTCTTT
once NA TRBJ2-1 TRBV21-1 CASSRLAGTYNEQFF TGTGCCAGCAGCCGACTAGCGGGGACATACAATGAGCAGTTCTTC
NA TRBD2 TRBJ2-1 TRBV7-9 CASSSGTSGGNEQFF TGTGCCAGCAGCTCCGGGACTAGCGGGGGGAATGAGCAGTTCTTC
NA TRBD2 TRBJ2-7 TRBV7-2 CASSNVTGGGLASYEQYF TGTGCCAGCAGCAACGTCACTGGGGGGGGACTAGCAAGCTACGAGCAGTACTTC
NA TRBD2 TRBJ2-3 TRBV5-1 CASSLALREVTDTQYF TGCGCCAGCAGCTTGGCTCTGCGGGAGGTAACAGATACGCAGTATTTT
few NA TRBJ1-1 TRBV19 CASSLRAYTEAFF TGTGCCAGTAGTCTCAGGGCTTACACTGAAGCTTTCTTT
once NA TRBJ1-3 TRBV27 CASSLSPGNTIYF TGTGCCAGCAGTTTAAGCCCTGGAAACACCATATATTTT
few NA TRBJ2-7 TRBV30 CAWSQRGGLGYEQYF TGTGCCTGGAGCCAACGCGGGGGCCTGGGGTACGAGCAGTACTTC
NA NA TRBJ1-1 TRBV4-3 CASSQAFWTRPMNTEAFF TGCGCCAGCAGCCAAGCGTTCTGGACTAGACCAATGAACACTGAAGCTTTCTTT
NA NA TRBJ2-3 TRBV27 CASDNRGSPVAQYF TGTGCCAGCGATAATAGGGGGTCCCCTGTGGCGCAGTATTTT
few NA TRBJ1-1 TRBV6-6 CASSFQAGVTEAFF TGTGCCAGCAGTTTTCAAGCAGGGGTCACTGAAGCTTTCTTT
NA TRBD1 TRBJ2-1 TRBV5-4 CASSHRDRGDNEQFF TGTGCCAGCAGCCACAGGGACAGGGGTGACAATGAGCAGTTCTTC
NA NA TRBJ2-1 TRBV29-1 CSVEVRGLRSSNEQFF TGCAGCGTTGAAGTCCGAGGGCTGAGGAGCAGCAATGAGCAGTTCTTC
NA NA TRBJ2-1 TRBV5-1 CASSRPVIGSRDEQFF TGCGCCAGCAGCCGCCCAGTTATAGGGAGTCGGGATGAGCAGTTCTTC
NA TRBD2 TRBJ2-5 TRBV25-1 CASSGALAGVRVTQYF TGTGCCAGCAGTGGGGCTCTAGCGGGAGTTAGGGTGACCCAGTACTTC
NA NA TRBJ2-1 TRBV28 CASSLPLWSSYNEQFF TGTGCCAGCAGCCTCCCGCTATGGAGCTCCTACAATGAGCAGTTCTTC
NA TRBD1 TRBJ1-1 TRBV6-1 CASRGDRQNTEAFF TGTGCCAGCAGGGGGGACAGACAGAACACTGAAGCTTTCTTT
NA NA TRBJ2-7 TRBV30 CAWRDSYEQYF TGTGCCTGGAGAGACAGCTACGAGCAGTACTTC
NA TRBD1 TRBJ1-2 TRBV28 CASRRDRGRRGYTF TGTGCCAGCAGAAGAGACAGGGGGCGAAGAGGCTACACCTTC
NA TRBD2 TRBJ2-1 TRBV7-4 CASSPKTSGSLYEQFF TGTGCCAGCAGCCCCAAGACTAGCGGGTCGCTCTATGAGCAGTTCTTC
NA TRBD2 TRBJ2-1 TRBV19 CASRSLAGGNEQFF TGTGCCAGTAGGTCCCTAGCGGGGGGCAATGAGCAGTTCTTC
NA TRBD1 TRBJ2-7 TRBV5-1 CASSLEEQGAAHEQYF TGCGCCAGCAGCTTGGAGGAGCAGGGGGCGGCCCACGAGCAGTACTTC
few NA TRBJ1-2 TRBV5-1 CASSPGDSLYGYTF TGCGCCAGCAGCCCTGGTGACAGTCTCTATGGCTACACCTTC
NA TRBD2 TRBJ2-7 TRBV11-2 CASGGVAASSWEQYF TGTGCCAGCGGGGGGGTGGCGGCCAGCTCCTGGGAGCAGTACTTC
NA TRBD2 TRBJ2-7 TRBV19 CASSMPGLATYEQYF TGTGCCAGTAGTATGCCGGGACTAGCGACCTACGAGCAGTACTTC
NA NA TRBJ2-3 TRBV21-1 CASSKRWSGGGDTDTQYF TGTGCCAGCAGCAAAAGGTGGAGCGGCGGGGGGGACACAGATACGCAGTATTTT
NA NA TRBJ1-3 TRBV9 CASSAGGGTSSGNTIYF TGTGCCAGCAGCGCGGGGGGAGGGACATCCTCTGGAAACACCATATATTTT